Following are 13 T cell receptor beta chains from one sample sequenced in a study of blood T cell repertoires in COVID-19 (TCRdb year 2020). The method behind the library was the immunoSEQ multiplex PCR assay. TCRdb's version of the immuneACCESS table is confined to in-frame rearrangements and falls short of the full clone set. An unresolved V gene accounts for under half of the shortfall where checked; the remainder is of unknown origin. This sample is represented by under 65,000 clones; around 73% of them were singletons. In total, the top ten clones hold approximately 5.3% of the sample. Material: PBMCs or T cells enriched from blood (not recorded which). Receptors originate from a woman aged 50 to 60 with acute COVID-19.

This clone was recorded a few times. The chain joins TRBV2 to TRBJ2-1; 7 bases are shared with TRBD1. In germline, CDR1 is SNHLY, CDR2 FYNNEI. The CDR3 extends over 15 amino acids. V lost 7 bases and J lost 4; bases outside the gene matches: 10. In nucleotides, the CDR3 is TGTGCCAGCACTAGGGACAGCTTAGGGTACAATGAGCAGTTCTTC. Translation: CASTRDSLGYNEQFF.

The chain has TRBV2 and TRBJ2-5, with TRBD2 matching 10 bases. The length of the CDR3 is 19 residues. Per the germline V gene, CDR1 is SNHLY and CDR2 is FYNNEI. V shed 3 bases, J shed 4 bases, and the junction held 17 bases outside the gene matches. This CDR3 reads CASSENRRISGGRGETQYF. DNA for the CDR3: TGTGCCAGCAGTGAGAACAGGCGGATTAGCGGGGGGCGGGGAGAGACCCAGTACTTC.

The chain recombines TRBV5-1 with TRBJ2-5, with 8 bases that match TRBD2. This CDR3 is 14 amino acids long. CDR1 SGHRS and CDR2 YFSETQ come from the germline V gene. V shed 4 bases, J shed 0 bases, and the junction held 2 bases outside the gene matches. CDR3 protein: CASSQRGYQETQYF. For the CDR3, the DNA is TGCGCCAGCAGCCAGCGGGGGTACCAAGAGACCCAGTACTTC.

The chain couples TRBV3-1 (or the pseudogene TRBV3-2) to TRBJ2-5; possibly TRBD1 for D (6 bases). The CDR3 extends over 16 amino acids. Between the trimmed V and J ends, which lost 1 base and 4 bases, there was a span of 16 bases. Germline values: CDR1 LGHDT, CDR2 YNNKEL (reference sequence). CDR3 sequence (DNA): TGTGCCAGCAGCCAAGGGGGGAGAGGGGGTGGAGAGACCCAGTACTTC. It translates to CASSQGGRGGGETQYF.

This chain's CDR3 is CASFWERTGELFF. The CDR3, as DNA: TGTGCCAGCTTCTGGGAGAGAACCGGGGAGCTGTTTTTT. The chain couples TRBV6-5 to TRBJ2-2, with D tentatively TRBD2 (5 bases). Deletions cut 8 bases from V and 5 bases from J, with 12 bases between. The length of the CDR3 is 13 residues. Looked up from germline, CDR1 is MNHEY and CDR2 is SVGAGI.

This clone was seen a single time. The CDR3 sequence is CASSYKVTGYGYTF. DNA for the CDR3: TGTGCCAGCAGTTACAAAGTGACAGGCTATGGCTACACCTTC. The V gene is TRBV6-5, the J gene TRBJ1-2; D perhaps matches TRBD1 (6 bases). V was clipped by 2 bases and J by 4 bases, with 11 bases between them. The CDR3 is made up of 14 amino acids. The germline gives CDR1 MNHEY, CDR2 SVGAGI.

The chain carries TRBV5-1 and TRBJ1-4; 10 bases align to TRBD1. V dropped 3 bases and J dropped 7; count of bases not matched to a gene: 6. The CDR3 length is 15 residues. CDR1 is SGHRS and CDR2 is YFSETQ in the germline V gene. The CDR3 reads CASSWGDRGSEKLFF. CDR3 DNA sequence: TGCGCCAGCAGCTGGGGGGACAGGGGAAGTGAAAAACTGTTTTTT.

This sequence joins TRBV6-6 and TRBJ1-5; 7 bases match TRBD1. The CDR3 totals 14 residues. V lost 6 bases and J lost 6; bases outside the gene matches: 8. CDR1 and CDR2 (germline): MNHNY, SVGAGI (reference sequence). The DNA for the CDR3 is TGTGCCAGCAGGGCACAGGGGTGGGGTCAGCCCCAGCATTTT. Translated, it gives CASRAQGWGQPQHF.

J is TRBJ2-3 and V is TRBV6-5, with D possibly TRBD1 on 5 matching bases. This CDR3 is 13 amino acids long. The V end was cut by 5 bases, the J end by 4 bases, with 10 bases between. Per the germline V gene, CDR1 is MNHEY and CDR2 is SVGAGI. The CDR3 sequence: CASSQTVADTQYF. In DNA, the CDR3 is TGTGCCAGCAGTCAGACAGTTGCAGATACGCAGTATTTT.

The chain recombines TRBV5-1 with TRBJ2-3; 10 bases are shared with TRBD2. V lost 5 bases to trimming and J lost 2 bases; unmatched junction nucleotides: 11. The germline V gene encodes CDR1 SGHRS and CDR2 YFSETQ. The CDR3 extends over 17 amino acids. CDR3 protein: CASRNLQRGGATDTQYF. CDR3 nucleotides: TGCGCCAGCAGGAACCTCCAGCGGGGGGGGGCCACAGATACGCAGTATTTT. The variable domain in full, completed from reference TRBV5-1 and TRBJ2-3, reads KAGVTQTPRYLIKTRGQQVTLSCSPISGHRSVSWYQQTPGQGLQFLFEYFSETQRNKGNFPGRFSGRQFSNSRSEMNVSTLELGDSALYLCASRNLQRGGATDTQYFGPGTRLTVL.

The chain carries TRBV7-9 and TRBJ2-7, with unresolved D. The CDR3 consists of 17 residues. Germline values: CDR1 SEHNR, CDR2 FQNEAQ (reference sequence). With 4 bases removed from V and 0 bases from J, the gap between germline ends came to 19 bases. The CDR3 nucleotides are TGTGCCAGCAGCTCTATAGCACCGATTGGAAACTCCTACGAGCAGTACTTC. This sequence encodes CASSSIAPIGNSYEQYF.

The rearrangement joins TRBV19 to TRBJ2-3, with 14 bases lining up with TRBD2. CDR1 and CDR2 from the germline V gene are LNHDA and SQIVND (reference sequence). CDR3 length equals 18 residues. V dropped 5 bases and J dropped 1; count of bases not matched to a gene: 8. The CDR3 is CASSAGTSGGRGTDTQYF. CDR3 bases: TGTGCCAGTAGTGCAGGGACTAGCGGGGGCCGGGGCACAGATACGCAGTATTTT.

The chain links TRBV11-2 to TRBJ2-5, with TRBD2 identical over 14 bases. Germline-derived CDR1 and CDR2 are SGHAT and FQNNGV. The CDR3 spans 17 residues. V gave up 1 base and J gave up 5 bases; unmatched junction bases: 6. The DNA for the CDR3 is TGTGCCAGCAGCTTAGGGACTAGCGGGGGGTCGGGGGAGACCCAGTACTTC. This sequence encodes CASSLGTSGGSGETQYF.